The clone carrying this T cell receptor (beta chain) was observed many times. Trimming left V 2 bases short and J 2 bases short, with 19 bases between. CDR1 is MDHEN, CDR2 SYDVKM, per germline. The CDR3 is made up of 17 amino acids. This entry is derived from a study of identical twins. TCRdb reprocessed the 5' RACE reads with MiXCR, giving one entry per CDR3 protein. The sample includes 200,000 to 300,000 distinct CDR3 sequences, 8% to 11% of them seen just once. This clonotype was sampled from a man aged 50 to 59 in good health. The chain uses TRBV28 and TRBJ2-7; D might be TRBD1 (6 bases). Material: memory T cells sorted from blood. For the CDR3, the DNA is TGTGCCAGCAGTTTACCCCAAATACGACAGGTCGCCTACGAGCAGTACTTC. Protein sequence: CASSLPQIRQVAYEQYF. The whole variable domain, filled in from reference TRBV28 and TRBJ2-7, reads DVKVTQSSRYLVKRTGEKVFLECVQDMDHENMFWYRQDPGLGLRLIYFSYDVKMKEKGDIPEGYSVSREKKERFSLILESASTNQTSMYLCASSLPQIRQVAYEQYFGPGTRLTVT.